This T cell receptor (beta chain) was obtained from a study of regulatory T cells in long-lasting Graves disease. Germline trimming cut 6 bases from V and 6 bases from J; bases unmatched to any gene: 11. The CDR3 sequence is 15 residues long. Germline V gene lookup returns CDR1 SNHLY and CDR2 FYNNEI. There are many counts of this clonotype. For TCR beta, libraries came from iRepertoire HTBI primers and Arm-PCR of CDR3 regions. Each CDR3 protein is one row after TCRdb ran MiXCR on the multiplex PCR reads. The sample includes under 700,000 distinct CDR3 sequences, about 16% of them seen just once. Regarding time point: newly diagnosed GD, antithyroid drugs for less than 3 months. PBMC-extracted RNA yielded the TCR library. A further study also used this sample, focusing on T cells in Graves' hyperthyroidism and ophthalmopathy.

The material sequenced was peripheral blood mononuclear cells (PBMCs), taken at new diagnosis, from a patient treated with antithyroid drugs. This rearrangement joins TRBV2 to TRBJ2-3, with 8 bases identical to TRBD1. The clonotype originates from a woman aged 35-65 years with Graves disease. The CDR3 loop is CASRADRDRSDTQYF. The CDR3 DNA reads TGTGCCAGCAGGGCAGATCGGGACAGGTCGGATACGCAGTATTTT.